This T cell receptor (beta chain) was identified during a study of regulatory T cells in long-lasting Graves disease. Overall study: Graves' patients diagnosed newly had used antithyroid drugs under 3 months.

The CDR3 runs 16 residues. Trimming pared 2 bases from V and 0 bases from J, leaving 11 bases between. The germline CDR1 and CDR2 sequences are MNHNS and SASEGT. Described time point: newly diagnosed GD, antithyroid drugs for less than 3 months. Following extraction of RNA from PBMCs, that RNA was used to make the TCR library. Arm-PCR of CDR3 regions and iRepertoire HTBI primers were the basis on which TCR beta libraries were built. TCRdb ran MiXCR on the multiplex PCR reads and lists one entry per CDR3 protein. The table has around 470,000 distinct CDR3 sequences, roughly 15% seen once; the top ten hold approximately 15%. At least ten counts were recorded for this clonotype. These data were likewise used in another study, on T cells in Graves' hyperthyroidism and ophthalmopathy. That work states: Most clonotypes expanded in thyroid above 0.001 were likewise present in blood.

This clonotype was sampled from a woman aged 45-65 years with Graves disease. The sequencing here drew on peripheral blood mononuclear cells (PBMCs), taken at new diagnosis, from a patient treated with antithyroid drugs. This rearrangement joins TRBV6-1 to TRBJ2-1; D may be TRBD2 (5 bases). The CDR3 spells CASSESSLASYNEQFF. In nucleotides, the CDR3 is TGTGCCAGCAGTGAAAGTTCGCTAGCCTCCTACAATGAGCAGTTCTTC.